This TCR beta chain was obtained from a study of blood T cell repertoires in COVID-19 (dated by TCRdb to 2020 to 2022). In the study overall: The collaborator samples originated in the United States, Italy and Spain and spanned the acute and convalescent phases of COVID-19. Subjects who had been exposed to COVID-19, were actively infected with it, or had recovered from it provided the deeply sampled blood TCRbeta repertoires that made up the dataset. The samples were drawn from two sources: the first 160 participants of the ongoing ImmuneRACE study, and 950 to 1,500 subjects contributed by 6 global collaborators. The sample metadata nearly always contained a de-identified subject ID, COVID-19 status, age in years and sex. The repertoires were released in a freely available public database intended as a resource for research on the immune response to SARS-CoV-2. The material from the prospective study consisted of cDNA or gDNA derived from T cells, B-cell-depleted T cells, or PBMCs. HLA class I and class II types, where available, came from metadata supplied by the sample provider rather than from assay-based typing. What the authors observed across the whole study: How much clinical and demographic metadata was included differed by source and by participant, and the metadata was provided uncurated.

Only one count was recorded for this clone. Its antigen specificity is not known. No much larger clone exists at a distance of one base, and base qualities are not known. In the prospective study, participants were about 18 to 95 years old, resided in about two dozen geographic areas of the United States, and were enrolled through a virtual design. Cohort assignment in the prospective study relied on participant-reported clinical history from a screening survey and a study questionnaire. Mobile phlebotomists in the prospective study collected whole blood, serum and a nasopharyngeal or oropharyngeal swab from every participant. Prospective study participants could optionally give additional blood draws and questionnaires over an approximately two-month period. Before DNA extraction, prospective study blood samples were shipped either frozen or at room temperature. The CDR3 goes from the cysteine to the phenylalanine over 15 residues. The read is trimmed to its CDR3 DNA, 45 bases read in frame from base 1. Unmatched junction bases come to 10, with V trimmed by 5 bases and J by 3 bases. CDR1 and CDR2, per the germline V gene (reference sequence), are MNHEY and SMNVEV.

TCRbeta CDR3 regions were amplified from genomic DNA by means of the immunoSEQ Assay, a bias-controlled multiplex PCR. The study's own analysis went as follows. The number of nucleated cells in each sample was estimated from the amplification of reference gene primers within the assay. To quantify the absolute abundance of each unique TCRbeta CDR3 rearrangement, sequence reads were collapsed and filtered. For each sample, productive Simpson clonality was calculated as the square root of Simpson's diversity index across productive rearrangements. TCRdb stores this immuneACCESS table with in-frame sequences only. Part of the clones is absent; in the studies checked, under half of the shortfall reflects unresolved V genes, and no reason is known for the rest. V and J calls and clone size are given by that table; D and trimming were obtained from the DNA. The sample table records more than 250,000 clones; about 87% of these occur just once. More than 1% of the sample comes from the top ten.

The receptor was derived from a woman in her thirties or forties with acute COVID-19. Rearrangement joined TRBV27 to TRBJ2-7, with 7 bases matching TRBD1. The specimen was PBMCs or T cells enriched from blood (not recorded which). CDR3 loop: CASSQSPGQFYEQYF. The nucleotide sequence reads TGTGCCAGCAGTCAATCCCCGGGACAGTTCTACGAGCAGTACTTC.